The 24 T cell receptor beta chains given below trace back to one sample, sequenced in a study of blood T cells in healthy people across ages. Sample-barcoded 5' priming and a J-beta primer mix drove a second PCR of roughly 7 to 11 cycles. MiXCR, applied by TCRdb to the 5' RACE reads, yields one record per CDR3 protein. The sample carries 700,000 or so distinct CDR3 sequences, 40% to 50% recorded once. Sequenced sample: blood. The source is a man at least 80 years old in good health.

This clonotype was seen only a few times. CDR3 amino acids: CASSLDPTAIYGYTF. DNA of the CDR3: TGTGCCAGCAGCTTAGACCCGACAGCTATCTATGGCTACACCTTC. The chain has TRBV7-9 and TRBJ1-2, with D possibly TRBD1 on 5 matching bases. The germline gives CDR1 SEHNR, CDR2 FQNEAQ (reference sequence). There are 15 residues in the CDR3. V lost 1 base and J lost 4, with 13 bases in between.

CDR3 coding DNA: TGTGCCAGCAGCTTCGGGACCGAAGGCTACGAGCAGTACTTC. Its translation: CASSFGTEGYEQYF. V and J are TRBV7-9 and TRBJ2-7; D assignment may be TRBD1 or TRBD2 (5 bases each). The germline V gene encodes CDR1 SEHNR and CDR2 FQNEAQ (reference sequence). The ends were cut back, 3 bases at V and 3 bases at J, with 12 bases in the middle. This CDR3 spans 14 amino acids.

The chain is built from TRBV5-8 and TRBJ2-7, with TRBD1 matching over 12 bases. Per germline, CDR1 SGHTS and CDR2 YDEGEE. The CDR3 covers 16 residues. After removal of 3 bases from V and 5 bases from J, the junction contained 9 bases not matched to a gene. The CDR3: CASSSRLGQGADEQYF. The CDR3 DNA follows: TGTGCCAGCAGCTCGCGCCTGGGACAGGGGGCAGACGAGCAGTACTTC.

This clonotype was observed at least ten times. This chain connects TRBV6-2 or TRBV6-3 to TRBJ2-1; 15 bases are shared with TRBD2. V was pared by 4 bases and J by 9 bases, with 4 bases of the junction left unmatched. This CDR3 has 15 residues. The V gene's germline CDR1 is MNHEY and CDR2 SVGEGT. CDR3 protein: CASSWTSGRDAEQFF. CDR3 in DNA: TGTGCCAGCAGTTGGACTAGCGGGAGGGACGCTGAGCAGTTCTTC.

The count of this clonotype is one. V is TRBV7-9 and J is TRBJ2-5; 9 bases are a match to TRBD2. From germline, CDR1 is SEHNR and CDR2 FQNEAQ (reference sequence). The CDR3 loop spans 17 amino acids. V lost 5 bases and J lost 4; bases outside the gene matches: 14. CDR3 in DNA: TGTGCCAGCAGCCGCCCTTCGACTAGCGGAGGGCTAGAGACCCAGTACTTC. It specifies CASSRPSTSGGLETQYF.

This rearrangement joins TRBV3-1 to TRBJ2-5; 8 nucleotides agree with TRBD1. The better agreement between TRBJ2-7 and the DNA end casts doubt on the J call. Looked up from germline, CDR1 is LGHDT and CDR2 is YNNKEL (reference sequence). The CDR3 loop spans 14 amino acids. The DNA of the CDR3 is TGTGCCAGCAGCCCCGGACAGGGACAGAACGAGCAGTACTTC. It specifies CASSPGQGQNEQYF.

This clonotype was seen a few times. V is TRBV5-1 and J is TRBJ2-1; D call uncertain. V lost 0 bases, J lost 10 bases, and 17 bases lay in between. CDR1 is SGHRS, CDR2 YFSETQ, per germline. The CDR3 has 15 residues. CDR3: CASSLVGAYNEEQFF. The CDR3 DNA reads TGCGCCAGCAGCTTGGTCGGAGCCTACAATGAGGAGCAGTTCTTC.

Concerning this clonotype: One junction end disagrees with the germline gene, perhaps due to a read error. V gene TRBV6-6 combines with J gene TRBJ2-3; the D call may be TRBD1 or TRBD2 (5 bases each). The germline CDR1 and CDR2 sequences are MNHNY and SVGAGI (reference sequence). The CDR3 runs to 16 residues. CDR3 nucleotide sequence: TGTGTCAGCAGTTACTCCGGGGCGCCCCTCACAGATACGCAGTATTTT. Translated, it gives CVSSYSGAPLTDTQYF.

The V call is TRBV5-1, the J call TRBJ2-4, with 10 bases matching TRBD1. With V trimmed by 3 bases and J by 5 bases, 8 bases remained unmatched. Germline V gene sequence: CDR1 SGHRS, CDR2 YFSETQ. The CDR3 totals 16 residues. CDR3 sequence: CASSYGGDRGQNIQYF. The CDR3 DNA follows: TGCGCCAGCAGCTACGGAGGTGACAGGGGGCAAAACATTCAGTACTTC.

This clonotype appeared a few times. The chain recombines TRBV20-1 with TRBJ2-5; D unclear. Germline V lookup: CDR1 DFQATT, CDR2 SNEGSKA (reference sequence). Trimming removed 1 base at V and 0 bases at J, with 6 bases between. The CDR3 runs 13 residues. CDR3 amino acids: CSARVTNQETQYF. In DNA, the CDR3 is TGCAGTGCTAGAGTGACCAACCAAGAGACCCAGTACTTC.

The rearrangement uses TRBV12-3 or TRBV12-4 and TRBJ1-6; D unresolved. The CDR3 is 14 residues long. Trimming took 5 bases from V and 9 from J, leaving 14 bases between them. The CDR3 coding sequence is TGTGCCAGCAGTATCGATCAACCGGTTTCACCCCTCCACTTT. Amino acid sequence: CASSIDQPVSPLHF.

The CDR3, as DNA: TGTGCCAGCAGCCGAAGCGGGGAAGCAGATACGCAGTATTTT. Its protein is CASSRSGEADTQYF. The chain recombines TRBV4-2 with TRBJ2-3, with TRBD2 matching 7 bases. CDR1 LGHNA and CDR2 YNFKEQ come from the germline V gene. J was trimmed by 4 bases and V by 4 bases; bases with no gene match: 5. This CDR3 has 14 amino acids.

This chain joins TRBV7-9 and TRBJ2-3; 15 bases fit TRBD2. Germline V CDR1 and CDR2: SEHNR, FQNEAQ (reference sequence). The CDR3 is made up of 17 amino acids. V shed 5 bases, J shed 4 bases, and the junction held 7 bases outside the gene matches. The CDR3 here is CASSPGTSGRRSDTQYF. CDR3 coding DNA: TGTGCCAGCAGCCCAGGGACTAGCGGGAGGCGATCAGATACGCAGTATTTT.

V gene TRBV2 combines with J gene TRBJ2-7; D is possibly TRBD1 (6 bases). V shed 7 bases and J shed 0 bases, with 16 bases lying between them. The CDR3 runs to 15 residues. The germline gives CDR1 SNHLY, CDR2 FYNNEI. CDR3 nucleotide sequence: TGTGCCAGCACTGGGGACACCTGGATCTCCTACGAGCAGTACTTC. Encoded protein: CASTGDTWISYEQYF.

This clonotype was counted many times. This rearrangement joins TRBV7-2 to TRBJ2-3; D gene ambiguous. V gave up 5 bases and J gave up 1 base, with 10 bases separating them. The germline gives CDR1 SGHTA, CDR2 FQGNSA. This CDR3 has 14 residues. CDR3 bases: TGTGCCAGCAGCCCCGGTTTCGGCACAGATACGCAGTATTTT. Translating gives CASSPGFGTDTQYF.

The V call is TRBV10-1, the J call TRBJ2-2; TRBD1 is a possible D gene (5 bases). Germline V gene data show CDR1 as WNHNN and CDR2 as SYGVQD (reference sequence). V lost 6 bases and J 0 bases, leaving 8 bases between the germline ends. CDR3 size: 14 residues. CDR3 nucleotide sequence: TGCGCCAGCAGGGACACTGCGAACACCGGGGAGCTGTTTTTT. It encodes CASRDTANTGELFF.

The chain employs TRBV20-1 and TRBJ2-3; 9 positions agree with TRBD2. Germline values: CDR1 DFQATT, CDR2 SNEGSKA (reference sequence). Trimming cost V 6 bases and J 5 bases; bases outside gene matches: 9. The CDR3 loop spans 14 amino acids. The CDR3 DNA reads as TGCAGTGCCACCCTAGCGGGGACCAAAGATACGCAGTATTTT. Encoded protein: CSATLAGTKDTQYF.

V is TRBV5-1 and J is TRBJ1-2, with D perhaps matching TRBD1 (6 bases). CDR1 and CDR2 (germline): SGHRS, YFSETQ. V gave up 4 bases and J gave up 8 bases, with 18 bases separating them. The CDR3 length is 14 residues. The CDR3 DNA reads as TGCGCCAGCAGCGTGTCCGGACAGTCGAAGGGCTACACCTTC. Translation gives CASSVSGQSKGYTF.

This clonotype was counted many times. The rearrangement joins TRBV29-1 to TRBJ1-2; 7 bases match TRBD1. Germline CDR1 reads SQVTM; CDR2 reads ANQGSEA. V dropped 1 base and J dropped 7; count of bases not matched to a gene: 3. The CDR3 covers 12 residues. The CDR3 DNA is TGCAGCGTTGAAGTAGGGGGCAGTGGCTACACCTTC. This encodes CSVEVGGSGYTF. Together with reference TRBV29-1 and TRBJ1-2, the CDR3 gives the full variable domain: SAVISQKPSRDICQRGTSLTIQCQVDSQVTMMFWYRQQPGQSLTLIATANQGSEATYESGFVIDKFPISRPNLTFSTLTVSNMSPEDSSIYLCSVEVGGSGYTFGSGTRLTVV.

V and J are TRBV5-4 and TRBJ2-5, with 9 nucleotides matching TRBD2. Germline CDR1 SGHNT, CDR2 YYREEE (reference sequence). Unmatched junction bases numbered 26, after V lost 2 bases and J lost 3 bases. There are 22 residues in the CDR3. The CDR3 sequence: CASSFTPASGGFSTKPKETQYF. In DNA form, the CDR3 reads TGTGCCAGCAGCTTCACTCCAGCGAGCGGGGGGTTCTCAACAAAACCCAAAGAGACCCAGTACTTC.

The V call is TRBV20-1, the J call TRBJ2-5; D might be TRBD2 (6 bases). CDR1 is DFQATT and CDR2 is SNEGSKA in the germline V gene (reference sequence). The V end was cut by 2 bases, the J end by 5 bases, with 12 bases between. The CDR3 length is 13 residues. The CDR3 region is CSARSAAGETQYF. Here the CDR3 DNA reads TGCAGTGCTAGATCCGCGGCGGGGGAGACCCAGTACTTC.

V usage is TRBV20-1 and J usage is TRBJ2-6; D unclear. Germline assignment: CDR1 DFQATT and CDR2 SNEGSKA (reference sequence). Trimming removed 7 bases at V and 3 bases at J, with 10 bases between. The CDR3 runs 13 residues. In DNA, the CDR3 is TGCAGTGTTAGTAATTTTGGGGCCAACGTCCTGACTTTC. Protein sequence: CSVSNFGANVLTF.

This clonotype was observed a few times. The chain links TRBV6-2 or TRBV6-3 to TRBJ2-3; no clear D. The CDR3 has 15 residues. V gave up 7 bases and J gave up 0 bases, with 14 bases separating them. CDR1 and CDR2 from the germline V gene are MNHEY and SVGEGT. The CDR3 coding sequence is TGTGCCAGCAAACCGACTTCCACTAGCACAGATACGCAGTATTTT. It yields the protein CASKPTSTSTDTQYF.

This clonotype was recorded only once. The rearrangement uses TRBV3-1 and TRBJ2-2; the match to TRBD1 covers 9 bases. The V and J ends lost 2 bases and 5 bases, in that order; junction bases with no gene match: 9. Germline assignment: CDR1 LGHDT and CDR2 YNNKEL (reference sequence). The CDR3 has 17 residues. The DNA for the CDR3 is TGTGCCAGCAGCCAAAAGAAAACAGGGGGCGCGACCGGGGAGCTGTTTTTT. It specifies CASSQKKTGGATGELFF.